These 7 T cell receptor beta chains were sequenced from one sample in a study of T-cell reconstitution after alpha-beta-depleted transplantation in children. TCRbeta library preparation incorporated unique molecular identifiers. TCRdb redid the calling of the PCR reads with MiXCR, one entry per CDR3 protein. The table includes about 610,000 distinct CDR3 sequences, roughly 10% detected once. Sequences were derived from PBMCs from the stem cell graft donor, sampled from the stem cell graft. Receptors originate from a human donor who donated a stem cell graft to a child with acute myeloid leukemia.

V is TRBV20-1 and J is TRBJ2-3; 10 bases match TRBD2. The germline CDR1 and CDR2 sequences are DFQATT and SNEGSKA (reference sequence). After removal of 6 bases from V and 4 bases from J, the junction contained 10 bases not matched to a gene. The length of the CDR3 is 15 residues. CDR3 nucleotides: TGCAGTGCAGGTCCTCTTAGCGGGAGGTCAGATACGCAGTATTTT. Its protein is CSAGPLSGRSDTQYF.

In its sample, this clonotype was seen a few times. The V gene is TRBV7-9, the J gene TRBJ2-5; D perhaps matches TRBD1 (5 bases). Looked up from germline, CDR1 is SEHNR and CDR2 is FQNEAQ (reference sequence). There are 15 residues in the CDR3. Trimming removed 2 bases from V and 5 bases from J, with 15 bases in between. The CDR3 sequence is CASSLTSGFGETQYF. For the CDR3, the DNA is TGTGCCAGCAGCTTAACATCAGGGTTTGGTGAGACCCAGTACTTC.

This clonotype was recorded a few times. This rearrangement joins TRBV3-1 to TRBJ1-1; TRBD1 matches at 7 bases. This CDR3 comprises 12 residues. Germline CDR1 LGHDT, CDR2 YNNKEL (reference sequence). The ends lost 5 bases at V and 8 bases at J; junction bases unmatched: 5. This CDR3 reads CASSLDRVEAFF. The DNA for the CDR3 is TGTGCCAGCAGCTTAGACAGGGTAGAAGCTTTCTTT. Supplemented by reference TRBV3-1 and TRBJ1-1, the full variable domain reads DTAVSQTPKYLVTQMGNDKSIKCEQNLGHDTMYWYKQDSKKFLKIMFSYNNKELIINETVPNRFSPKSPDKAHLNLHINSLELGDSAVYFCASSLDRVEAFFGQGTRLTVV.

This clonotype showed up many times. The rearrangement links TRBV12-3 or TRBV12-4 to TRBJ1-1; no clear D. The CDR3 has 13 amino acids. Trimming left V 6 bases short and J 1 base short, with 9 bases between. CDR3 in amino acids: CASSARANTEAFF. CDR3 coding DNA: TGTGCCAGCAGCGCCCGGGCGAACACTGAAGCTTTCTTT.

The sample holds many counts of this clonotype. Here the CDR3 reads CASWTGRGTEAFF. The CDR3 DNA follows: TGTGCCAGCTGGACAGGGAGGGGCACTGAAGCTTTCTTT. The V and J genes are TRBV27 and TRBJ1-1; 8 nucleotides agree with TRBD1. After removal of 8 bases from V and 4 bases from J, the junction contained 6 bases not matched to a gene. The germline gives CDR1 MNHEY, CDR2 SMNVEV (reference sequence). CDR3 length equals 13 residues.

The V and J genes are TRBV27 and TRBJ1-2; 7 bases fit TRBD1. From germline, CDR1 is MNHEY and CDR2 SMNVEV (reference sequence). The J segment lost 6 bases and the V segment lost 4 bases, leaving 5 bases of the junction unmatched. CDR3 size: 13 residues. The CDR3 region has the DNA TGTGCCAGCAGTTCGACAGGGATCCATGGCTACACCTTC. Translated, it gives CASSSTGIHGYTF.

V gene TRBV12-3 or TRBV12-4 combines with J gene TRBJ1-1; the D gene is possibly TRBD1 (5 bases). The V and J ends lost 5 bases and 3 bases respectively, with 13 bases between them. The CDR3 is 14 residues long. The CDR3 is CASSPGGFDTEAFF. The CDR3, as DNA: TGTGCCAGCAGTCCCGGGGGATTCGACACTGAAGCTTTCTTT.